A single sample is the source of the 9 T cell receptor beta chains below, sequenced in a study of T cells in Graves' hyperthyroidism and ophthalmopathy. Regions amplified from RNA transcripts were the TCR beta CDR3 regions. Carried out on the TCR CDR3, a first-round RT-PCR used the HTBI primer set. MiXCR was run by TCRdb on the multiplex PCR reads, yielding one entry per CDR3 protein. The sample yields around 500,000 distinct CDR3 sequences, approximately 15% seen once. Sequences were obtained from blood. These receptors all stem from a woman aged 40 to 55 with Graves' hyperthyroidism.

This clonotype was recorded at least ten times. The chain links TRBV11-3 to TRBJ2-1, with a weak D call TRBD1 (6 bases). CDR1 is SGHNT and CDR2 is YENEEA in the germline V gene. V was trimmed by 5 bases and J by 8 bases, leaving 25 bases between them. The CDR3 covers 17 residues. The CDR3 region has the DNA TGTGCCAGCAGCACCCCCGCCGGGACACCTAAAATCCATGAGCAGTTCTTC. The encoded protein is CASSTPAGTPKIHEQFF.

This clonotype was seen repeatedly, ten times or more. The chain joins TRBV6-1 to TRBJ1-1, with D hard to call. The CDR3 is 16 amino acids. V lost 2 bases and J 0 bases, leaving 13 bases between the germline ends. Germline lookup yields CDR1 MNHNS and CDR2 SASEGT. The CDR3: CASSEYETKMNTEAFF. The CDR3 bases are TGTGCCAGCAGTGAATACGAGACAAAGATGAACACTGAAGCTTTCTTT.

This clonotype was seen at least ten times. The chain carries TRBV5-1 and TRBJ2-3; D is ambiguous. Germline V CDR1 and CDR2: SGHRS, YFSETQ. The V gene lost 0 bases and the J gene lost 1 base, with 9 bases spanning the gap. This CDR3 spans 15 amino acids. The CDR3 sequence: CASSLAWSGTDTQYF. The CDR3 coding sequence is TGCGCCAGCAGCTTGGCCTGGAGCGGCACAGATACGCAGTATTTT.

This sequence joins TRBV11-1 and TRBJ2-1; 7 bases align to TRBD2. The CDR3 covers 16 residues. Germline V gives CDR1 SGHAT, CDR2 FQDESV (reference sequence). Losses at the gene ends were 0 bases for V and 2 bases for J; bases not matched to a gene: 4. CDR3 coding DNA: TGTGCCAGCAGCTTAGCCGAAAGCGGGACCTACAATGAGCAGTTCTTC. This codes for CASSLAESGTYNEQFF.

This clonotype was counted between two and nine times. This may stem from a read error, because a much larger clone lies one nucleotide away. V usage is TRBV28 and J usage is TRBJ2-7; unclear D gene. V lost 2 bases to trimming and J lost 9 bases, with 17 bases between them. CDR1 and CDR2 (germline): MDHEN, SYDVKM. The CDR3 has 14 residues. The CDR3 region is CASSLPEDIKGQYF. DNA of the CDR3: TGTGCCAGCAGTTTACCCGAAGACATTAAAGGGCAGTACTTC.

This clonotype has a count of ten or more. CDR3 nucleotide sequence: TGCAGTGCTAGTGGACACGAGGAAACAACCTACGAGCAGTACTTC. This encodes CSASGHEETTYEQYF. V is TRBV20-1 and J is TRBJ2-7; D is perhaps TRBD1 (5 bases). Germline CDR1 reads DFQATT; CDR2 reads SNEGSKA (reference sequence). V lost 3 bases to trimming and J lost 2 bases, with 17 bases between them. This CDR3 spans 15 amino acids.

This clonotype came up many times. V usage is TRBV28 and J usage is TRBJ1-3; D gene unclear. This CDR3 spans 13 amino acids. V shed 2 bases and J shed 3 bases, with 5 bases lying between them. The germline V gene encodes CDR1 MDHEN and CDR2 SYDVKM. CDR3 nucleotide sequence: TGTGCCAGCAGTTTAGAAGTTGGAAACACCATATATTTT. It translates to CASSLEVGNTIYF.

A few counts support this clonotype. V and J are TRBV29-1 and TRBJ1-2; unclear D gene. Trimming left V 2 bases short and J 5 bases short, with 12 bases between. The CDR3 consists of 13 residues. From germline, CDR1 is SQVTM and CDR2 ANQGSEA. The DNA for the CDR3 is TGCAGCGTTGAAAAGCTAGGGCGTTATGGCTACACCTTC. This sequence encodes CSVEKLGRYGYTF.

This clonotype was picked up a small number of times. This may stem from a read error, because a much larger clone lies one nucleotide away. This chain joins TRBV6-2 or TRBV6-3 and TRBJ2-7; 10 nucleotides align to TRBD1. The V and J ends lost 6 bases and 2 bases, in that order; junction bases with no gene match: 10. The CDR3 consists of 16 residues. Per germline, CDR1 MNHEY and CDR2 SVGEGT. This chain's CDR3 is CASRPREGQGPYEQYF. CDR3 coding DNA: TGTGCCAGCAGACCAAGAGAGGGACAGGGGCCCTACGAGCAGTACTTC.